The present entry profiles one TCR beta chain with its context. This sample is drawn from a study of T cell changes during pregnancy in multiple sclerosis. Assay: immunoSEQ multiplex PCR; the TCRdb copy retains only in-frame clones and omits some. The table lists about 42,000 clones, roughly nine tenths of them singletons. V trimming: 5 bases; J trimming: 10 bases; junction bases outside the gene matches: 14. The CDR3 has 15 residues. Per germline, CDR1 LNHDA and CDR2 SQIVND (reference sequence). This chain links TRBV19 with TRBJ2-1, with TRBD1 matching 7 bases. The sequence was obtained from a female donor with multiple sclerosis, enrolled in a pregnancy study. The material was CD4+ T cells from peripheral blood mononuclear cells, obtained in the second trimester of pregnancy. The CDR3 nucleotides are TGTGCCAGTAGTGTGACAGGGTTCAGGTTTAACGAGCAGTTCTTC. It codes for CASSVTGFRFNEQFF.